This T cell receptor beta chain was identified during a study of cytomegalovirus exposure and HLA in healthy donors. To note about this clone: No antigen is known for it.

Whole-study findings and limits: Most subjects' HLA-A and HLA-B alleles were reportedly predicted from TCR beta sequences. Follow-up analysis later connected one missense variant in DCLRE1C with trimming of TCR beta V- and J-genes. In a later analysis, the majority of CMV-associated beta chains seemingly showed HLA restriction.

The germline V and J ends were trimmed by 1 base and 1 base, with 16 bases remaining between them. The germline CDR1 and CDR2 sequences are SGHTA and FQGNSA. The CDR3 runs to 17 residues. Researchers ran the PCR with 60 Vbeta and 13 Jbeta primers. Sequencing used immunoSEQ multiplex PCR; TCRdb keeps in-frame clones, though not all of them. The repertoire includes about 150,000 clones, 84% of them detected once, and 2% to 2.5% sits in the top ten. The sequence was collected from a boy aged 2-15 years in good health and CMV-seronegative. This chain joins TRBV7-2 and TRBJ1-2; D gene ambiguous. The source material was PBMCs. CDR3 residues: CASSLVEEIWSNYGYTF. CDR3 in DNA: TGTGCCAGCAGCTTAGTGGAGGAAATATGGAGTAACTATGGCTACACCTTC.